This paragraph reports one TCR beta chain. At least ten counts were recorded for this clonotype. What antigen it recognizes has not been identified. No much larger clone is present one base from it, and per-base qualities are unavailable. The reads were generated on an Illumina NovaSeq 6000. cDNA libraries for TCRalpha and TCRbeta were prepared by 5'RACE using constant-segment primers, with sample barcodes and unique molecular identifiers added. Trizol reagent was used to extract RNA from every sample. Library amplification was performed in two PCR steps, and a second sample barcode and Illumina TruSeq adapters were introduced in the second step. Sequencing of libraries was performed on an Illumina NovaSeq with 2 x 150 bp paired-end reads. Per the source publication's procedure: Reads were demultiplexed and collapsed into UMI-guided consensus sequences with migec v1.2.7. Using mixcr v2.1.11, the UMI consensuses were aligned to TRA and TRB V and J templates and assembled into clonotypes. A clonotype was counted as expanded or contracted only if both edgeR and NoisET called the change significant, with noise models trained on biological replicates. edgeR calls used a false discovery rate-adjusted p below 0.01 and a log2 fold-change threshold of 1. As an exploratory analysis of dynamics, max-normalized trajectories of the 1000 most abundant clonotypes were examined by PCA with hierarchical clustering. Separately sequenced CD4+ and CD8+ repertoires were used to assign a CD4 or CD8 phenotype to each responding clone. TCRdb itself trimmed the public reads at Q25 with fastp, ran MiXCR and retained productive beta chains. Here each entry gathers all rows of one CDR3 protein and keeps the most common genes and DNA. The V and J calls here are based on TCRdb, not the publication. The sample yields about 150,000 distinct CDR3 sequences; 15% to 20% were counted once. The ten largest clones represent about 2% of the sample.

The data derive from a study of T-cell memory formation after mild COVID-19 (dated by TCRdb to the early 2020s). Describing the broader study: TCR sequence clusters from the two donors were found to be largely donor specific. In two donors, T-cell clones that expanded and contracted after mild COVID-19 were tracked by sequencing TCRalpha and TCRbeta repertoires over time. The cohort was made up of two young adult volunteers, one female and one male, who were previously healthy.

General findings and caveats noted by the study authors: Some responding clones were found in pre-infection memory, which suggests that pre-existing cross-reactive memory T cells took part in the SARS-CoV-2 response. The second-wave clones that peaked on day 37 were not confirmed to be SARS-CoV-2 specific. The study included only a couple of mild cases, and larger cohorts that include severe cases with pre-infection samples were judged to be necessary. Contracting CD4+ clones were located mainly in the CM and EM memory subsets, whereas CD8+ clones were found to be enriched in EMRA. Clones contracting from day 15 to 85 had balanced CD4/CD8 phenotypes, while a second wave expanding from day 15 to 37 was biased towards CD4+.

Ficoll-Paque density gradient centrifugation was the method used to isolate PBMCs. The clonotype comes from an adult woman who had mild COVID-19 (a few samples of this study predate the infection). The sample titles of this study are shuffled in the database, so cell type and time point are left out; the donor was told from shared clones. The source material was PBMCs or a T cell subset sorted from them (not recorded which).

The DNA reads as follows: TGTGCCAGCAGCGTTCCCGGGACAGGGAACAATGAGCAGTTCTTC. This codes for CASSVPGTGNNEQFF. The V and J genes are TRBV7-9 and TRBJ2-1; the junction holds 9 bases that match TRBD1. According to the germline V gene (reference sequence), CDR1 reads SEHNR and CDR2 reads FQNEAQ. Its CDR3 holds 15 amino acids, cysteine through phenylalanine. Only CDR3 DNA is held: 45 bases, read in frame from base 1. Here V drops 5 bases and J drops 5 bases, and the junction holds 7 bases not matched to any gene.